The 11 T cell receptor beta chains listed next were all sequenced from one sample in a study of blood T cell repertoires in COVID-19. Sequenced by immunoSEQ multiplex PCR; TCRdb stores in-frame clones only, minus some. The repertoire holds more than 300,000 clones, with about 91% as singletons. The sample taken for sequencing was peripheral blood. These TCRs come from a woman aged 25-40 years with COVID-19, enrolled during active disease.

The V call is TRBV27, the J call TRBJ2-4; 14 bases match TRBD2. The CDR3 length is 16 residues. Trimming took 5 bases from V and 8 from J; bases not matched to a gene: 8. Germline V gene lookup returns CDR1 MNHEY and CDR2 SMNVEV (reference sequence). The CDR3 coding sequence is TGTGCCAGCAGTCCTCGACTAGCGGGGGGGGGAGACATTCAGTACTTC. Translation gives CASSPRLAGGGDIQYF.

The chain recombines TRBV2 with TRBJ1-1; D is possibly TRBD1 (6 bases). This CDR3 has 13 residues. CDR1 is SNHLY and CDR2 is FYNNEI in the germline V gene. V was trimmed by 7 bases and J by 3 bases, leaving 12 bases between them. The CDR3 region has the DNA TGTGCCAGCAAGGGGGGGGGAGACACTGAAGCTTTCTTT. Protein product: CASKGGGDTEAFF.

The chain employs TRBV11-2 and TRBJ1-1; tentatively, D is TRBD1 (6 bases). There are 13 residues in the CDR3. Deletions cut 5 bases from V and 1 base from J, with 8 bases between. The germline V gene has CDR1 SGHAT and CDR2 FQNNGV. The CDR3 coding sequence is TGTGCCAGCAGCACGGGACAGAACACTGAAGCTTTCTTT. Residues: CASSTGQNTEAFF.

This clone was observed a single time. V usage is TRBV4-3 and J usage is TRBJ2-5, with D possibly TRBD1 on 6 matching bases. This CDR3 has 15 residues. Germline lookup yields CDR1 LGHNA and CDR2 YSLEER. V was clipped by 1 base and J by 5 bases, with 14 bases between them. CDR3: CASSQGVQGQETQYF. The CDR3 nucleotides are TGCGCCAGCAGCCAAGGGGTCCAGGGGCAGGAGACCCAGTACTTC.

The chain combines TRBV12-5 with TRBJ2-7; the D is unclear. The V end was cut by 3 bases, the J end by 0 bases, with 12 bases between. Germline CDR1 and CDR2: LGHNT and FRNRAP. The length of the CDR3 is 15 residues. DNA of the CDR3: TGTGCTAGTGGTTTTGCGAGACGGAGCTCCTACGAGCAGTACTTC. It encodes CASGFARRSSYEQYF. The entire variable domain, with the rest obtained from reference TRBV12-5 and TRBJ2-7, is as follows: DARVTQTPRHKVTEMGQEVTMRCQPILGHNTVFWYRQTMMQGLELLAYFRNRAPLDDSGMPKDRFSAEMPDATLATLKIQPSEPRDSAVYFCASGFARRSSYEQYFGPGTRLTVT.

V is TRBV6-4 and J is TRBJ2-3; 11 nucleotides match TRBD2. The junction had 9 bases not matched to a gene; V was cut back by 6 bases and J by 7 bases. The CDR3 loop spans 15 amino acids. Germline CDR1 MRHNA, CDR2 SNTAGT. This CDR3 reads CASSPTSGASNTQYF. DNA for the CDR3: TGTGCCAGCAGCCCGACTAGCGGGGCGTCGAATACGCAGTATTTT.

J is TRBJ2-5 and V is TRBV19, with D possibly TRBD2 on 6 matching bases. The CDR3 spans 11 residues. Germline V gene sequence: CDR1 LNHDA, CDR2 SQIVND (reference sequence). The V gene lost 8 bases and the J gene lost 7 bases, with 11 bases spanning the gap. The CDR3 loop is CASLGGGTQYF. CDR3 DNA sequence: TGTGCCAGTCTGGGGGGAGGGACCCAGTACTTC.

This clone appeared a single time. V and J are TRBV7-2 and TRBJ1-2; D unresolved. With 2 bases removed from V and 3 bases from J, the gap between germline ends came to 10 bases. CDR1 is SGHTA, CDR2 FQGNSA, per germline. The CDR3 covers 14 residues. CDR3 sequence: CASSLSPLYYGYTF. DNA of the CDR3: TGTGCCAGCAGCTTAAGCCCTCTATACTATGGCTACACCTTC. Full variable domain (remainder filled in from reference TRBV7-2 and TRBJ1-2): GAGVSQSPSNKVTEKGKDVELRCDPISGHTALYWYRQSLGQGLEFLIYFQGNSAPDKSGLPSDRFSAERTGGSVSTLTIQRTQQEDSAVYLCASSLSPLYYGYTFGSGTRLTVV.

The chain couples TRBV5-6 to TRBJ1-2; possible D gene TRBD1, 5 bases. Germline V lookup: CDR1 SGHDT, CDR2 YYEEEE. There are 13 residues in the CDR3. The V end lost 6 bases, the J end lost 4 bases, and 13 bases lay between the germline ends. This CDR3 is CASNWGGTYGYTF. The DNA of the CDR3 is TGTGCCAGCAACTGGGGGGGTACCTATGGCTACACCTTC.

This sequence joins TRBV7-2 and TRBJ1-5; D is possibly TRBD1 (6 bases). V was pared by 2 bases and J by 4 bases, with 12 bases between. Germline V gene sequence: CDR1 SGHTA, CDR2 FQGNSA. The length of the CDR3 is 15 residues. The DNA for the CDR3 is TGTGCCAGCAGCTTATTTACAGGGACGAATCAGCCCCAGCATTTT. Translating gives CASSLFTGTNQPQHF.

In regard to this clone: The junction departs from germline at one end; a sequencing error may be responsible. The chain uses TRBV4-1 and TRBJ2-4, with TRBD2 matching 8 bases. Germline V gives CDR1 MGHRA, CDR2 YSYEKL. The CDR3 is 13 residues long. CDR3: CASSTTLQGGRTF. CDR3 DNA sequence: TGCGCCAGCAGCACCACCTTACAGGGCGGGAGGACCTTC.